This T cell receptor (beta chain) was captured by sequencing in a study of control samples from healthy donors and cancer patients. This CDR3 has 13 residues. With 6 bases removed from V and 5 bases from J, the gap between germline ends came to 13 bases. The method was immunoSEQ multiplex PCR; TCRdb's version includes in-frame clones alone and lacks a portion of them. This sample has about 36,000 clones, with under 95% found just once. The chain links TRBV12-3 or TRBV12-4 to TRBJ2-5; D ambiguous. What was sequenced was PBMCs. The receptor comes from a man in his forties with colorectal cancer. This chain's CDR3 is CASRTRLGETQYF. In nucleotides, the CDR3 is TGTGCCAGCAGGACGAGACTGGGTGAGACCCAGTACTTC.